This T cell receptor beta chain stems from a study of blood T cell repertoires in COVID-19. Study context: The United States, Italy and Spain were the sources of the acute and convalescent COVID-19 samples.

Here immunoSEQ multiplex PCR was the method, and the copy in TCRdb shows in-frame clones only, minus some. The sample holds about 110,000 clones; roughly nine tenths are singletons and the top ten take around 4.6%. Germline V gene data show CDR1 as SGHDT and CDR2 as YYEEEE. V lost 7 bases, J lost 3 bases, and 17 bases lay in between. CDR3 size: 14 residues. The specimen was peripheral blood. The sequence came from a man aged 35 to 55 with acute or convalescent COVID-19. This chain joins TRBV5-6 and TRBJ2-7; D is ambiguous. In DNA form, the CDR3 reads TGTGCCAGCTCTACCTCGCAGGTTTACTACGAGCAGTACTTC. It codes for CASSTSQVYYEQYF.